In its sample, the clone carrying this T cell receptor beta chain was seen once. The data are from a study of blood T cell repertoires in COVID-19. Turning to the study itself: Nucleic acid was either cDNA or gDNA, and it came from T cells, B-cell-depleted T cells, or PBMCs.

Authors' analysis steps: Counts of nucleated cells, estimated from reference gene primer amplification, were obtained. Profiled with immunoSEQ multiplex PCR; TCRdb holds only in-frame clones, not every one. The DNA gave D and trimming, while V, J and clone size come from that table. The sample carries 150,000 to 200,000 clones, 75% to 90% recorded once. J was trimmed by 2 bases and V by 4 bases; bases with no gene match: 2. The CDR3 spans 14 residues. CDR1 is MNHEY and CDR2 is SVGEGT in the germline V gene. This sequence was found in a man aged 60-69 years with acute or convalescent COVID-19. Input material: peripheral blood. The chain combines TRBV6-2 or TRBV6-3 with TRBJ2-3; 8 positions match TRBD2. The CDR3 region has the DNA TGTGCCAGCAGTTTAGCGGGATTCACAGATACGCAGTATTTT. It yields the protein CASSLAGFTDTQYF.